This TCR beta chain was profiled in a study of blood T cell repertoires in COVID-19. Regarding this clone: One end of the junction fails to match germline, which may point to a read error.

In the study's own analysis: From reference gene primer amplification, estimates of nucleated cell counts were derived. Using immunoSEQ multiplex PCR, the repertoire was profiled, and TCRdb retains in-frame clones only, with some absent. V and J calls and clone size follow that table, whereas D and trimming were derived from the DNA. The sample yields about 180,000 clones, around 87% seen once. The CDR3 extends over 13 amino acids. CDR1 is SGDLS, CDR2 YYNGEE, per germline. V and J are TRBV9 and TRBJ1-1; weak D call: TRBD1 (5 bases). Sequenced: peripheral blood. This sequence was found in a woman in her twenties or thirties with active or convalescent COVID-19. CDR3 region: CASSVGEDSNWGW. DNA for the CDR3: TGTGCCAGCAGCGTTGGGGAGGACTCCAATTGGGGGTGG. The full variable domain, in which reference TRBV9 and TRBJ1-1 provide the parts outside the CDR3, is DSGVTQTPKHLITATGQRVTLRCSPRSGDLSVYWYQQSLDQGLQFLIQYYNGEERAKGNILERFSAQQFPDLHSELNLSSLELGDSALYFCASSVGEDSNWGWGQGTRLTVV.